This TCR beta chain came from a study of blood T cell repertoires in COVID-19. Across the whole study: The United States, Italy and Spain were the sources of the acute and convalescent COVID-19 samples. In each case, the material was cDNA or gDNA derived from T cells, B-cell-depleted T cells, or PBMCs.

Per germline, CDR1 SGHVS and CDR2 FNYEAQ. The CDR3 consists of 14 residues. The trim removed 6 bases at V and 9 bases at J, leaving 5 bases unmatched. Authors' analysis steps: Amplification from reference gene primers served as the basis for estimated nucleated cell counts. The method was immunoSEQ multiplex PCR; TCRdb's version includes in-frame clones alone and lacks a portion of them. V, J and clone size derive from that table, while D and trimming were established from the DNA sequence. This sample yields about 140,000 clones, of which about 80% are seen a single time; approximately 3.5% belongs to the top ten.

The rearrangement joins TRBV7-6 to TRBJ1-6; 10 bases are shared with TRBD1. Sample: peripheral blood. This TCR derives from a man aged 65 to 85 who had recovered from COVID-19. In DNA form, the CDR3 reads TGTGCCAGCAGACTGGGACAGGGGAGTTCACCCCTCCACTTT. The encoded protein is CASRLGQGSSPLHF.